These 17 T cell receptor beta chains originate from one sample sequenced in a study of T-cell memory formation after mild COVID-19. In TCRdb, the 5' RACE reads were re-called with MiXCR into one record per CDR3 protein. The table shows nearly 250,000 distinct CDR3 sequences, with about 16% occurring only once. The material sequenced was PBMCs or a T cell subset sorted from them (not recorded which). Receptors originate from an adult woman who had mild COVID-19 (a few samples of this study predate the infection). Cell type and time point are not known.

The chain has TRBV20-1 and TRBJ2-3, with 8 positions matching TRBD2. V dropped 2 bases and J dropped 3; count of bases not matched to a gene: 7. The CDR3 totals 15 residues. Germline V gene data show CDR1 as DFQATT and CDR2 as SNEGSKA (reference sequence). The CDR3 DNA follows: TGCAGTGCTAGACAACTGACTAGCGAAACAGATACGCAGTATTTT. Residues: CSARQLTSETDTQYF.

This clonotype was seen a handful of times. The chain recombines TRBV12-3 or TRBV12-4 with TRBJ2-4, with D perhaps assigned TRBD1 or TRBD2 (5 bases each). V gave up 5 bases and J gave up 0 bases, with 11 bases separating them. There are 15 residues in the CDR3. CDR3 coding DNA: TGTGCCAGCAGTCCCGGGACGTTAGCCAAAAACATTCAGTACTTC. Protein: CASSPGTLAKNIQYF.

This clonotype was observed a few times. V is TRBV5-6 and J is TRBJ2-7, with 14 bases lining up with TRBD2. CDR1 is SGHDT, CDR2 YYEEEE, per germline. With 4 bases clipped from V and 5 bases from J, the junction kept 8 bases outside the gene matches. CDR3 size: 16 residues. The CDR3 region has the DNA TGTGCCAGCAGCGGGGGGACTAGCGGGAGCATCGACGAGCAGTACTTC. Its translation is CASSGGTSGSIDEQYF.

The table lists this clonotype with many counts. The chain recombines TRBV7-3 with TRBJ2-1, with 7 positions matching TRBD1. Germline trimming cut 4 bases from V and 5 bases from J; bases unmatched to any gene: 17. The length of the CDR3 is 18 residues. CDR1 is SGHTA, CDR2 FQGTGA, per germline. CDR3 nucleotides: TGTGCCAGCAGCTCCCTCTTATCGGACAGGAAATTTAACAATGAGCAGTTCTTC. As protein: CASSSLLSDRKFNNEQFF.

V gene TRBV7-2 combines with J gene TRBJ2-5, with 9 bases matching TRBD1. In germline, CDR1 is SGHTA, CDR2 FQGNSA. This CDR3 has 14 amino acids. The trim removed 4 bases at V and 5 bases at J, leaving 5 bases unmatched. CDR3 sequence: CASSSTGGRETQYF. The CDR3 DNA reads TGTGCCAGCAGCTCGACAGGGGGGAGGGAGACCCAGTACTTC.

The chain carries TRBV24-1 and TRBJ1-5; 10 positions match TRBD1. The V gene's germline CDR1 is KGHDR and CDR2 SFDVKD. This CDR3 is 19 amino acids long. V lost 0 bases and J lost 4; bases outside the gene matches: 11. The CDR3 region has the DNA TGTGCCACCAGTGATTTGATGGGACAGGGGTTGTTGTCGAATCAGCCCCAGCATTTT. Translated, it gives CATSDLMGQGLLSNQPQHF.

V usage is TRBV7-9 and J usage is TRBJ1-1; no clear D gene. Germline lookup yields CDR1 SEHNR and CDR2 FQNEAQ (reference sequence). The CDR3 extends over 12 amino acids. Trimming removed 2 bases at V and 8 bases at J, with 9 bases between. For the CDR3, the DNA is TGTGCCAGCAGCTTACCTGCGGGAGAAGCTTTCTTT. Its translation: CASSLPAGEAFF.

V gene TRBV12-3 or TRBV12-4 combines with J gene TRBJ1-2, with a weak D call TRBD1 (6 bases). This CDR3 has 14 residues. V lost 5 bases and J 4 bases, leaving 14 bases between the germline ends. The DNA of the CDR3 is TGTGCCAGCAGTCCCAGGACAGTTTCCTATGGCTACACCTTC. This codes for CASSPRTVSYGYTF.

The chain combines TRBV19 with TRBJ2-7, with 9 bases identical to TRBD1. Germline V CDR1 and CDR2: LNHDA, SQIVND (reference sequence). The CDR3 is 14 residues long. V lost 9 bases, J lost 7 bases, and 13 bases stayed unmatched. The CDR3 DNA sequence: TGTGCCAGCAAGCCGGGGGACAGGGTCGGGGAGCAGTACTTC. It translates to CASKPGDRVGEQYF.

V gene TRBV20-1 combines with J gene TRBJ2-7; no definite D call. V lost 4 bases and J lost 0, with 19 bases in between. This CDR3 spans 16 amino acids. The V gene's germline CDR1 is DFQATT and CDR2 SNEGSKA (reference sequence). The DNA of the CDR3 is TGCAGTGCTACCCGGTCTGACTCTTTGGGCTCCTACGAGCAGTACTTC. Protein: CSATRSDSLGSYEQYF.

The J gene is TRBJ2-1, the V gene TRBV7-6, with TRBD2 matching 14 bases. The CDR3 runs to 16 residues. Looked up from germline, CDR1 is SGHVS and CDR2 is FNYEAQ. Trimming cost V 5 bases and J 4 bases; bases outside gene matches: 4. CDR3 region: CASSQGTSGGYNEQFF. The CDR3, as DNA: TGTGCCAGCAGCCAGGGGACTAGCGGGGGTTACAATGAGCAGTTCTTC.

This clonotype was counted at least ten times. The chain has TRBV29-1 and TRBJ2-1; 12 bases are shared with TRBD2. Germline V lookup: CDR1 SQVTM, CDR2 ANQGSEA. Trimming removed 8 bases from V and 7 bases from J; junction bases left unmatched: 12. This CDR3 comprises 15 residues. For the CDR3, the DNA is TGCAGCCCCCAAAGTGGACTAGCGGGACGGAATGAGCAGTTCTTC. It yields the protein CSPQSGLAGRNEQFF.

This clonotype was recorded a few times. The V call is TRBV3-1, the J call TRBJ2-1; no definite D call. Trimming shortened V by 3 bases and J by 9 bases, and 12 bases separated the two germline ends. Per the germline V gene, CDR1 is LGHDT and CDR2 is YNNKEL (reference sequence). This CDR3 spans 13 amino acids. The CDR3 DNA sequence: TGTGCCAGCAGCCAGTCCCTCCTAGGTGAGCAGTTCTTC. As protein: CASSQSLLGEQFF.

The CDR3: CASSYGLARSYNEQFF. The DNA of the CDR3 is TGTGCCAGCAGCTACGGACTAGCGAGATCCTACAATGAGCAGTTCTTC. V gene TRBV9 combines with J gene TRBJ2-1, with 9 bases lining up with TRBD2. V shed 4 bases, J shed 1 base, and the junction held 6 bases outside the gene matches. Germline V gene data show CDR1 as SGDLS and CDR2 as YYNGEE. The CDR3 contains 16 residues.

The V call is TRBV5-1, the J call TRBJ1-2, with TRBD1 matching 7 bases. CDR1 is SGHRS and CDR2 is YFSETQ in the germline V gene. Trimming at V came to 2 bases and at J to 4 bases, leaving 2 bases not matched to a gene. The CDR3 is 13 amino acids. DNA for the CDR3: TGCGCCAGCAGCTTCGGACAGGTCTATGGCTACACCTTC. This encodes CASSFGQVYGYTF.

The chain uses TRBV4-2 and TRBJ2-1; 8 bases agree with TRBD2. Germline V gene lookup returns CDR1 LGHNA and CDR2 YNFKEQ. With 1 base clipped from V and 6 bases from J, the junction kept 8 bases outside the gene matches. CDR3 size: 16 residues. The DNA for the CDR3 is TGTGCCAGCAGCCAAGTTGGAGCGGGAGCCCCCAATGAGCAGTTCTTC. The encoded protein is CASSQVGAGAPNEQFF.

The genes are TRBV21-1 and TRBJ1-2; TRBD1 reflects the table's D call only, with no check against the DNA. TRBV21-1 is given as a pseudogene. This CDR3 has 18 amino acids. DNA of the CDR3: TGTGCCAGCAGCAAGGAAGAATCGCCGGGACGGCTGAACTATGGCTACACCTTC. Its protein is CASSKEESPGRLNYGYTF.